These 19 T cell receptor beta chains originate from one sample sequenced in a study of T cells in Graves' hyperthyroidism and ophthalmopathy. The investigators amplified TCR beta CDR3 regions from RNA transcripts. Using the HTBI primer set, a first-round RT-PCR was run on the TCR CDR3. Each CDR3 protein is one row after TCRdb ran MiXCR on the multiplex PCR reads. The sample has about 610,000 distinct CDR3 sequences; 16% are singletons. Material: blood. The source of these receptors is a woman aged 40 to 50 with Graves' ophthalmopathy.

The sample holds many counts of this clonotype. This CDR3 reads CASSLHPGNTEAFF. The DNA of the CDR3 is TGTGCCAGCAGTTTACATCCGGGGAACACTGAAGCTTTCTTT. V gene TRBV28 combines with J gene TRBJ1-1; D unresolved. Trimming cost V 2 bases and J 1 base, with 8 bases left between them. Germline CDR1 is MDHEN and CDR2 is SYDVKM. The CDR3 has 14 amino acids.

This chain links TRBV11-2 with TRBJ1-4, with TRBD1 as a possible D gene (5 bases). Germline CDR1 reads SGHAT; CDR2 reads FQNNGV. V lost 4 bases to trimming and J lost 11 bases, with 17 bases between them. The CDR3 runs to 14 residues. CDR3 loop: CASSSRVSPGKLFF. The CDR3 region has the DNA TGTGCCAGCAGCTCCAGGGTCTCCCCCGGCAAACTGTTTTTT.

This clonotype was seen repeatedly, ten times or more. The chain couples TRBV5-6 to TRBJ1-2; D uncertain. The V end lost 4 bases, the J end lost 4 bases, and 11 bases lay between the germline ends. Per the germline V gene, CDR1 is SGHDT and CDR2 is YYEEEE. This CDR3 spans 13 amino acids. CDR3 sequence (DNA): TGTGCCAGCAGCCCCTCGGGTGGCTATGGCTACACCTTC. Encoded protein: CASSPSGGYGYTF.

This clonotype was found many times. This rearrangement joins TRBV20-1 to TRBJ2-1; 8 nucleotides agree with TRBD1. Trimming at V came to 0 bases and at J to 8 bases, leaving 9 bases not matched to a gene. Germline V gives CDR1 DFQATT, CDR2 SNEGSKA (reference sequence). CDR3 length: 15 residues. The CDR3 region is CSARDFRTGIDEQFF. CDR3 nucleotide sequence: TGCAGTGCTAGAGATTTCCGGACAGGGATCGATGAGCAGTTCTTC.

In this sample, this clonotype turned up many times. This sequence joins TRBV28 and TRBJ1-2; 7 bases are a match to TRBD1. This CDR3 is 14 amino acids long. CDR1 and CDR2 from the germline V gene are MDHEN and SYDVKM. V dropped 1 base and J dropped 3; count of bases not matched to a gene: 2. CDR3: CASSLSQGDYGYTF. The CDR3 DNA reads TGTGCCAGCAGTTTATCCCAGGGGGACTATGGCTACACCTTC.

This clonotype was seen only a few times. This chain connects TRBV15 to TRBJ1-6, with D possibly matching TRBD1 (6 bases). The germline CDR1 and CDR2 sequences are LNHNV and YYDKDF (reference sequence). The CDR3 extends over 18 amino acids. Trimming took off 0 bases at V and 9 bases at J, with 21 bases between the two ends. This chain's CDR3 is CATSRDSIRGGGFSPLHF. The CDR3, as DNA: TGTGCCACCAGCAGAGATTCCATCCGGGGGGGCGGTTTTTCACCCCTCCACTTT.

This clonotype was picked up many times. The chain employs TRBV6-1 and TRBJ2-3; D is undetermined. From germline, CDR1 is MNHNS and CDR2 SASEGT. There are 14 residues in the CDR3. Trimming cost V 10 bases and J 1 base, with 15 bases left between them. The CDR3, as DNA: TGTGCCACATGGCGAATCCGAGGCACAGATACGCAGTATTTT. Translated: CATWRIRGTDTQYF.

The chain links TRBV30 to TRBJ2-7; weak D call: TRBD1 (5 bases). Trimming pared 4 bases from V and 7 bases from J, leaving 14 bases between. This CDR3 spans 12 amino acids. Germline CDR1 is GTSNPN and CDR2 is SVGIG (reference sequence). CDR3 coding DNA: TGTGCCTGGATTAAAGGGGCTTATGAGCAGTACTTC. Translating gives CAWIKGAYEQYF.

This clonotype was found many times. The chain joins TRBV5-1 to TRBJ2-5, with D hard to call. The CDR3 runs 13 residues. Germline V gene data show CDR1 as SGHRS and CDR2 as YFSETQ. The V end lost 6 bases, the J end lost 0 bases, and 9 bases lay between the germline ends. The chain's CDR3 is CASTDPNQETQYF. In DNA, the CDR3 is TGCGCCAGCACTGACCCCAACCAAGAGACCCAGTACTTC.

This clonotype was detected a few times. The V call is TRBV5-4, the J call TRBJ2-5; D is perhaps TRBD1 or TRBD2 (7 bases each). V was pared by 3 bases and J by 1 base, with 16 bases between. The CDR3 loop spans 16 amino acids. Looked up from germline, CDR1 is SGHNT and CDR2 is YYREEE (reference sequence). The CDR3 is CASSSRGGLIQETQYF. The CDR3 nucleotides are TGTGCCAGCAGCTCCAGGGGGGGTTTAATCCAAGAGACCCAGTACTTC.

This clonotype appeared many times. The chain has TRBV2 and TRBJ1-4, with D possibly TRBD1 on 6 matching bases. Deletions cut 5 bases from V and 6 bases from J, with 13 bases between. Germline V gene sequence: CDR1 SNHLY, CDR2 FYNNEI. The CDR3 runs 14 residues. CDR3 amino acids: CASSNRDLYEKLFF. The CDR3 DNA reads TGTGCCAGCAGTAACAGGGATCTCTATGAAAAACTGTTTTTT. Using reference TRBV2 and TRBJ1-4 for the parts outside the CDR3, the full variable domain is EPEVTQTPSHQVTQMGQEVILRCVPISNHLYFYWYRQILGQKVEFLVSFYNNEISEKSEIFDDQFSVERPDGSNFTLKIRSTKLEDSAMYFCASSNRDLYEKLFFGSGTQLSVL.

This clonotype was seen a few times. The rearrangement links TRBV12-3 or TRBV12-4 to TRBJ2-3; D call uncertain. This CDR3 is built from 13 residues. Trimming cost V 6 bases and J 1 base, with 8 bases left between them. CDR3 coding DNA: TGTGCCAGCAGGGCCTGGGGCACAGATACGCAGTATTTT. Its protein is CASRAWGTDTQYF.

This clonotype has more than one count but fewer than ten. This chain joins TRBV20-1 and TRBJ2-3; the match to TRBD2 covers 9 bases. The V gene end was trimmed by 3 bases and the J gene end by 6 bases; junction bases not matched to a gene: 10. CDR1 and CDR2 from the germline V gene are DFQATT and SNEGSKA (reference sequence). This CDR3 has 15 residues. The CDR3 DNA follows: TGCAGTGCTAGTGCGGAGGGACTAGCAGCGGATACGCAGTATTTT. It codes for CSASAEGLAADTQYF.

This clonotype was seen ten or more times. J is TRBJ2-5 and V is TRBV2; TRBD2 agrees at 8 bases. The CDR3 sequence is 14 residues long. V dropped 7 bases and J dropped 5; count of bases not matched to a gene: 9. Germline values: CDR1 SNHLY, CDR2 FYNNEI. The CDR3 region is CASKTGLVQETQYF. DNA of the CDR3: TGTGCCAGCAAAACGGGACTAGTACAGGAGACCCAGTACTTC.

This clonotype was found many times. The V and J genes are TRBV7-9 and TRBJ2-7; D is ambiguous. CDR3 length equals 14 residues. Between the trimmed V and J ends, which lost 1 base and 1 base, there was a span of 8 bases. Germline-derived CDR1 and CDR2 are SEHNR and FQNEAQ (reference sequence). The CDR3 nucleotides read TGTGCCAGCAGCTTAGTACCGGTTTCCTACGAGCAGTACTTC. Protein: CASSLVPVSYEQYF.

This clonotype was seen at least ten times. The chain couples TRBV27 to TRBJ1-1; a weak D match, TRBD1 (5 bases). The CDR3 is 13 residues long. The V gene's germline CDR1 is MNHEY and CDR2 SMNVEV (reference sequence). The V and J ends lost 8 bases and 0 bases respectively, with 10 bases between them. In nucleotides, the CDR3 is TGTGCCAGCTGGACGGACATGAACACTGAAGCTTTCTTT. Protein sequence: CASWTDMNTEAFF.

The rearrangement links TRBV7-9 to TRBJ1-2; possibly TRBD1 for D (6 bases). CDR1 and CDR2 from the germline V gene are SEHNR and FQNEAQ (reference sequence). The CDR3 extends over 17 amino acids. Between the trimmed V and J ends, which lost 4 bases and 4 bases, there was a span of 22 bases. CDR3 amino acids: CASSSTLYFKTGYGYTF. The CDR3 coding sequence is TGTGCCAGCAGCTCCACGTTATACTTCAAGACAGGCTATGGCTACACCTTC.

This clonotype was observed a few times. This could be a read error, since a much larger clone is one nucleotide away. CDR3 sequence (DNA): TGCGCCAGCAGCCAGGACGGCCCAAATCCAGGGAAGCTGTTTTTT. Protein: CASSQDGPNPGKLFF. This chain uses TRBV5-1 with TRBJ2-2, with D possibly TRBD1 on 5 matching bases. V was clipped by 4 bases and J by 12 bases, with 22 bases between them. Looked up from germline, CDR1 is SGHRS and CDR2 is YFSETQ. The CDR3 is 15 residues long.

This clonotype showed up just a few times. V usage is TRBV6-1 and J usage is TRBJ2-1; possible D gene TRBD2, 7 bases. Germline V lookup: CDR1 MNHNS, CDR2 SASEGT. This CDR3 region has 17 residues. The germline V and J ends were trimmed by 4 bases and 7 bases, with 23 bases remaining between them. CDR3 region: CASSASPGGPFVNEQFF. CDR3 nucleotide sequence: TGTGCCAGCAGTGCGAGCCCGGGGGGCCCTTTCGTGAATGAGCAGTTCTTC.